This paragraph covers one T cell receptor (beta chain) sequence. V was clipped by 6 bases and J by 5 bases; unmatched bases: 7. The V gene's germline CDR1 is SGHAT and CDR2 FQNNGV. This CDR3 region has 15 residues. Profiled with immunoSEQ multiplex PCR; TCRdb holds only in-frame clones, not every one. Counted here are 85,000 to 95,000 clones, around 91% occurring once; the ten biggest clones make up around 1.7%. Time point indicated: pretreatment peripheral blood. The source of the sample is a study of PD-L1 blockade in urothelial cancer. Study in general: Median T cell yield from blood was 120,000 to 150,000.

The origin of this receptor is a man aged 60 to 69 with urothelial cancer. The chain carries TRBV11-2 and TRBJ2-2, with 9 bases identical to TRBD1. This sample comprised PBMCs, obtained around atezolizumab (anti-PD-L1) treatment. Here the CDR3 DNA reads TGTGCCAGCAGTTGGGGGGACAGGGCGACCGGGGAGCTGTTTTTT. Translating gives CASSWGDRATGELFF.